The entry below gives a single T cell receptor (beta chain) sequence along with its context. No antigen is known for it. Germline values: CDR1 SGHDN, CDR2 FVKESK. The CDR3 extends over 15 amino acids. V lost 0 bases and J lost 7, with 12 bases in between. This entry belongs to a study of T cell responses to AZD1222 COVID-19 vaccine. Findings of the study overall: The study identified only five to seven AZD1222 recipients as seropositive at baseline.

Sequenced by immunoSEQ multiplex PCR; TCRdb stores in-frame clones only, minus some. The table lists about 110,000 clones, about 90% of them singletons. Sequenced here: peripheral blood, sampled on day 0 of AZD1222 vaccination. This chain uses TRBV14 with TRBJ1-4; no definite D call. The receptor was derived from an adult in good health. The CDR3 DNA sequence: TGTGCCAGCAGCCAAGAAAGAGCGGTCGGTGAAAAACTGTTTTTT. Translation gives CASSQERAVGEKLFF.